The rows below give T cell receptor beta chains drawn from one sample of a study of cytomegalovirus exposure and HLA in healthy donors. The assay was immunoSEQ multiplex PCR, and TCRdb's table has in-frame clones only and misses some. The sample data list under 120,000 clones. The source material was PBMCs. The source of these receptors is a man in his forties or fifties in good health and CMV-seronegative. Both conserved end residues are part of each CDR3. D genes are given only for firm matches.

j_gene | d_gene | v_gene | CDR3aa | CDR3nt
TRBJ1-1 | NA | TRBV11-2 | CASSFHSSEAFF | TGTGCCAGCAGCTTCCATAGTTCTGAAGCTTTCTTT
TRBJ2-1 | TRBD2 | TRBV4-3 | CASSPSVSGGAAREQFF | TGCGCCAGCAGCCCGTCCGTTTCGGGGGGGGCCGCACGTGAGCAGTTCTTC
TRBJ1-3 | NA | TRBV6-5 | CASSYSGQAAGNTIYF | TGTGCCAGCAGTTACTCGGGGCAGGCGGCTGGAAACACCATATATTTT
TRBJ1-3 | TRBD1 | TRBV19 | CASSVTGDGNTIYF | TGTGCCAGTTCCGTAACAGGGGATGGAAACACCATATATTTT
TRBJ2-1 | TRBD2 | TRBV7-9 | CASNRLAGGYNEQFF | TGTGCCAGCAACCGACTAGCGGGGGGGTACAATGAGCAGTTCTTC
TRBJ2-7 | NA | TRBV5-6 | CASTGRTGRSSYEQYF | TGTGCCAGCACCGGCAGGACTGGACGAAGCTCCTACGAGCAGTACTTC
TRBJ1-4 | NA | TRBV30 | CAWSVTGSGEKLFF | TGTGCCTGGAGTGTAACAGGGTCGGGAGAAAAACTGTTTTTT
TRBJ2-3 | NA | TRBV5-1 | CASSATSGGTQYF | TGCGCCAGCAGCGCGACCTCCGGGGGAACGCAGTATTTT
TRBJ2-7 | NA | TRBV11-2 | CASSPGPTYEQYF | TGTGCCAGCAGCCCAGGTCCTACCTACGAGCAGTACTTC
TRBJ2-4 | NA | TRBV9 | CASSVEAFGNIQYF | TGTGCCAGCAGCGTAGAGGCTTTCGGGAACATTCAGTACTTC
TRBJ2-4 | NA | TRBV10-1 | CASSEQPKNIQYF | TGCGCCAGCAGTGAACAGCCTAAAAACATTCAGTACTTC
TRBJ2-1 | TRBD2 | TRBV10-3 | CASSPSGGYNEQFF | TGTGCCAGCTCCCCTAGCGGGGGGTACAATGAGCAGTTCTTC
TRBJ2-7 | NA | TRBV7-2 | CASSRGQHSYEQYF | TGTGCCAGCAGCCGAGGACAGCATTCCTACGAGCAGTACTTC
TRBJ2-7 | NA | TRBV7-6 | CASSLAYSYEQYF | TGTGCCAGCAGCTTAGCGTACAGCTACGAGCAGTACTTC
TRBJ1-1 | TRBD1 | TRBV27 | CASSSGQGRTEAFF | TGTGCCAGCAGTTCGGGACAGGGAAGGACTGAAGCTTTCTTT
TRBJ2-7 | TRBD2 | TRBV27 | CASSLRGLAGAYEQYF | TGTGCCAGCAGTTTAAGAGGACTAGCGGGAGCCTACGAGCAGTACTTC
TRBJ1-3 | NA | TRBV7-2 | CASSLGRGYSGNTIYF | TGTGCCAGCAGCTTAGGCAGGGGATACTCTGGAAACACCATATATTTT
TRBJ1-5 | TRBD1 | TRBV19 | CASKPRQGFQPQHF | TGTGCCAGTAAGCCTAGACAGGGTTTTCAGCCCCAGCATTTT
TRBJ2-7 | TRBD1 | TRBV5-6 | CASRSDRPYEQYF | TGTGCCAGCAGATCGGACAGGCCCTACGAGCAGTACTTC
TRBJ2-5 | TRBD1 | TRBV2 | CASSMDRGGETQYF | TGTGCCAGCAGTATGGACAGGGGTGGCGAGACCCAGTACTTC
TRBJ2-2 | TRBD2 | TRBV5-8 | CASSLSGSGTGELFF | TGTGCCAGCAGTCTCAGCGGGAGCGGCACCGGGGAGCTGTTTTTT
TRBJ1-1 | NA | TRBV2 | CASSRTLGTEAFF | TGTGCCAGCAGTAGGACTTTGGGCACTGAAGCTTTCTTT
TRBJ2-7 | TRBD1 | TRBV5-4 | CASSAATGLPYEQYF | TGTGCCAGCAGCGCAGCGACAGGGTTACCCTACGAGCAGTACTTC
TRBJ2-7 | TRBD2 | TRBV7-2 | CASSLVSLAGPYEQYF | TGTGCCAGCAGCTTAGTGAGTCTAGCGGGACCCTACGAGCAGTACTTC
TRBJ1-5 | NA | TRBV27 | CASSFSGVNQPQHF | TGTGCCAGCAGTTTTTCAGGGGTAAACCAGCCCCAGCATTTT
TRBJ2-5 | NA | TRBV7-9 | CASSFSETQYF | TGTGCCAGCAGCTTCTCGGAGACCCAGTACTTC
TRBJ1-3 | TRBD1 | TRBV25-1 | CASRGQGSGNTIYF | TGTGCCAGCAGGGGACAGGGGTCTGGAAACACCATATATTTT
TRBJ1-1 | NA | TRBV6-5 | CASSVNTEAFF | TGTGCCAGCAGCGTGAACACTGAAGCTTTCTTT
TRBJ1-2 | NA | TRBV6-5 | CASSYSRTASRGYTF | TGTGCCAGCAGTTACTCGCGGACAGCCTCTCGGGGCTACACCTTC
TRBJ1-2 | TRBD1 | TRBV6-6 | CASSYSRGQGESTF | TGTGCCAGCAGTTACTCGAGGGGACAGGGGGAATCCACCTTC
TRBJ2-7 | NA | TRBV7-8 | CASLGPGGEQYF | TGTGCCAGCTTAGGTCCGGGTGGCGAGCAGTACTTC
TRBJ2-5 | NA | TRBV7-9 | CASIDWGGAQETQYF | TGTGCCAGCATCGATTGGGGGGGGGCACAAGAGACCCAGTACTTC
TRBJ2-7 | TRBD1 | TRBV10-2 | CASRDRSTEQYF | TGCGCCAGTCGGGACAGGTCCACCGAGCAGTACTTC
TRBJ1-4 | NA | TRBV15 | CATSRTQGLGDEKLFF | TGTGCCACCAGCAGAACCCAGGGTCTAGGTGATGAAAAACTGTTTTTT
TRBJ1-2 | TRBD1 | TRBV4-3 | CASSQDARGQNYGYTF | TGCGCCAGCAGCCAAGACGCCAGGGGGCAGAACTATGGCTACACCTTC
TRBJ1-1 | NA | TRBV10-3 | CASSVAGEAFF | TGTGCCTCCAGTGTGGCGGGAGAAGCTTTCTTT
TRBJ2-1 | TRBD2 | TRBV6-6 | CASSGGLAGGTEQFF | TGTGCCAGCAGTGGGGGACTAGCGGGAGGGACCGAGCAGTTCTTC
TRBJ2-2 | NA | TRBV14 | CASSQDIGRGPNTGELFF | TGTGCCAGCAGCCAAGATATCGGGCGGGGTCCGAACACCGGGGAGCTGTTTTTT
TRBJ2-5 | NA | TRBV19 | CASSILSSRETQYF | TGTGCCAGTAGTATATTGTCCTCGCGAGAGACCCAGTACTTC
TRBJ1-1 | TRBD1 | TRBV29-1 | CSVMTGVNTEAFF | TGCAGCGTGATGACAGGGGTCAACACTGAAGCTTTCTTT
TRBJ1-4 | TRBD1 | TRBV11-2 | CASSLDPGTGTKLFF | TGTGCCAGCAGCTTAGATCCCGGGACAGGGACGAAACTGTTTTTT
TRBJ2-3 | TRBD2 | TRBV11-3 | CAIHPGGGTDTQYF | TGTGCAATCCACCCGGGAGGGGGGACAGATACGCAGTATTTT
TRBJ1-6 | NA | TRBV7-2 | CASSSSMVANSPLHF | TGTGCCAGCAGCTCGAGCATGGTAGCGAATTCACCCCTCCACTTT
TRBJ2-1 | NA | TRBV7-6 | CASSLIRTEYNEQFF | TGTGCCAGCAGCTTAATCAGGACAGAGTACAATGAGCAGTTCTTC
TRBJ1-1 | NA | TRBV4-1 | CASSQRVLNTEAFF | TGCGCCAGCAGCCAGAGGGTTCTGAACACTGAAGCTTTCTTT
TRBJ2-7 | NA | TRBV7-6 | CASSLDSSTEQYF | TGTGCCAGCAGCTTAGACAGCTCTACCGAGCAGTACTTC
TRBJ2-1 | TRBD2 | TRBV10-3 | CAISEASGINNEQFF | TGTGCCATCAGTGAAGCTAGCGGTATAAACAATGAGCAGTTCTTC
TRBJ2-7 | TRBD2 | TRBV5-1 | CASSLASREGGYEQYF | TGCGCCAGCAGCTTGGCCAGCAGGGAGGGTGGCTACGAGCAGTACTTC
TRBJ2-1 | TRBD2 | TRBV30 | CAWSPLGSGRAMEQFF | TGTGCCTGGAGCCCCCTGGGTAGCGGGAGGGCCATGGAGCAGTTCTTC